This T cell receptor beta chain is drawn from a study of T cells in Graves' hyperthyroidism and ophthalmopathy. This clonotype was seen at least ten times. The V gene lost 1 base and the J gene lost 5 bases, with 9 bases spanning the gap. The germline CDR1 and CDR2 sequences are SEHNR and FQNEAQ (reference sequence). The CDR3 extends over 13 amino acids. TCR beta CDR3 sequences were amplified from RNA transcripts. The study used the HTBI primer set for a first-round RT-PCR of the TCR CDR3. TCRdb re-called the multiplex PCR reads through MiXCR, storing one row per CDR3 protein. The data hold nearly 600,000 distinct CDR3 sequences, with roughly 13% observed a single time.

The receptor comes from a woman younger than 45 with Graves' hyperthyroidism that later progressed to Graves' ophthalmopathy. The sequenced material came from blood. The chain has TRBV7-9 and TRBJ2-7, with a tentative D call TRBD1 (5 bases). The CDR3 sequence is CASSLGTINEQYF. The CDR3, as DNA: TGTGCCAGCAGCTTAGGGACAATCAACGAGCAGTACTTC.